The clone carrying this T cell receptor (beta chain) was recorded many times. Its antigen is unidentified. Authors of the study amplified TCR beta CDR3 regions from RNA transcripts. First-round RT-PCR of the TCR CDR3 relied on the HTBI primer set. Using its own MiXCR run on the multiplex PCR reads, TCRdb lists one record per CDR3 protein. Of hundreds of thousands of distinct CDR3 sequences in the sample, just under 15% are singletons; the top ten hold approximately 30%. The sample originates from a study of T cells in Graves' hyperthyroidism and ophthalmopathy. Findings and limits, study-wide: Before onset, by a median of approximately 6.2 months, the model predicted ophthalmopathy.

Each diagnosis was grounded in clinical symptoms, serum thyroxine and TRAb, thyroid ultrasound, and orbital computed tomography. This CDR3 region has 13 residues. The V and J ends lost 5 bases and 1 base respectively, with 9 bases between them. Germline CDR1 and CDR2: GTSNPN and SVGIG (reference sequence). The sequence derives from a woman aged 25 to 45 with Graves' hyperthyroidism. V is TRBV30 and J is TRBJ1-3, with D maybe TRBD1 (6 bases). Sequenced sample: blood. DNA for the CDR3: TGTGCCTGGGTAGGGGGTTCTGGAAACACCATATATTTT. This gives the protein CAWVGGSGNTIYF.